A single sample gave rise to the 5 T cell receptor beta chains below, sequenced in a study of shared T cell receptors in the human thymus. TCRdb keeps only in-frame clones here, not all; method: immunoSEQ multiplex PCR. The profile covers approximately 730,000 clones, with 70% to 90% appearing a single time and around 0.0099% taken by the ten largest. The same sample was also used in a study of human thymus T cells.

The sequenced sample consisted of thymocytes. The receptors were gathered from a girl less than two years old with a congenital heart defect.

This clone was found a few times. This chain uses TRBV19 with TRBJ1-1; 9 nucleotides agree with TRBD1. V gave up 10 bases and J gave up 1 base; unmatched junction bases: 4. Per the germline V gene, CDR1 is LNHDA and CDR2 is SQIVND (reference sequence). The CDR3 consists of 13 residues. The CDR3 coding sequence is TGTGCCACTTCGGACAGGGGGAACACTGAAGCTTTCTTT. Its translation: CATSDRGNTEAFF.

The table lists this clone with a count of one. The rearrangement joins TRBV27 to TRBJ2-1, with D unclear. The CDR3 length is 15 residues. Germline CDR1 and CDR2: MNHEY and SMNVEV (reference sequence). V was pared by 1 base and J by 2 bases, with 9 bases between. In DNA, the CDR3 is TGTGCCAGCAGTTTATATCGCAGTACCTACAATGAGCAGTTCTTC. This encodes CASSLYRSTYNEQFF.

This clone was detected only a few times. The chain has TRBV27 and TRBJ2-3, with TRBD1 matching 11 bases. The CDR3 has 16 residues. V lost 5 bases and J lost 1; bases outside the gene matches: 5. CDR1 is MNHEY and CDR2 is SMNVEV in the germline V gene (reference sequence). The CDR3 here is CASSLRDRGGTDTQYF. The CDR3 DNA reads TGTGCCAGCAGTCTACGGGACAGGGGGGGCACAGATACGCAGTATTTT.

The V and J genes are TRBV25-1 and TRBJ2-7, with D perhaps matching TRBD1 (5 bases). Trimming took 2 bases from V and 3 from J, leaving 14 bases between them. The CDR3 is 15 amino acids. Germline V gene sequence: CDR1 MGHDK, CDR2 SYGVNS. The CDR3 nucleotides read TGTGCCAGCAGTGAAACGGCAGGGAAGGTCTACGAGCAGTACTTC. This sequence encodes CASSETAGKVYEQYF.

This clone was observed once. V is TRBV13 and J is TRBJ2-2, with 10 bases aligning to TRBD2. J gave up 2 bases and V 10 bases, and 13 bases lay outside the gene matches. There are 17 residues in the CDR3. Germline loops: CDR1 PRHDT, CDR2 FYEKMQ (reference sequence). In DNA form, the CDR3 reads TGTGCCACCATGAGGACTAGCGGCCATTATAACACCGGGGAGCTGTTTTTT. The encoded protein is CATMRTSGHYNTGELFF.